The 32 T cell receptor beta chains reported below all come from one sample, sequenced in a study of naive and memory T cell subsets. The beta constant-region primer was an equimolar mix of two oligonucleotides covering TRBC1 and TRBC2. Four rounds of PCR amplified the ligated cDNA using nested alpha and beta constant-region primers plus SP2. One entry per CDR3 protein results from TCRdb running MiXCR on the UMI-ligation and nested PCR reads. Of over 100,000 distinct CDR3 sequences in the sample, 30% to 45% were seen once. Sequencing used central memory CD4+ T cells from blood. These receptors were obtained from a human donor in good health.

There are a few counts of this clonotype. This chain joins TRBV12-3 or TRBV12-4 and TRBJ2-5; 9 bases map to TRBD1. This CDR3 is 18 amino acids long. The V gene end was trimmed by 8 bases and the J gene end by 2 bases; junction bases not matched to a gene: 18. The CDR3, as DNA: TGTGCCAGCGGGGGACAGGGAGCTGCCGTCGGAGGGCAAGAGACCCAGTACTTC. Amino acid sequence: CASGGQGAAVGGQETQYF.

This clonotype appeared a few times. J is TRBJ2-1 and V is TRBV6-6, with TRBD2 matching 9 bases. This CDR3 has 13 amino acids. The germline CDR1 and CDR2 sequences are MNHNY and SVGAGI (reference sequence). Germline trimming cut 2 bases from V and 10 bases from J; bases unmatched to any gene: 3. This CDR3 is CASSYRLAGEQFF. As DNA, the CDR3 is TGTGCCAGCAGTTACCGCCTAGCGGGAGAGCAGTTCTTC.

CDR3 bases: TGCGCCAGCAGCTTGGACAGCCGAAATCAGCCCCAGCATTTT. Translating gives CASSLDSRNQPQHF. The chain employs TRBV5-1 and TRBJ1-5, with unresolved D. The V end lost 0 bases, the J end lost 4 bases, and 8 bases lay between the germline ends. This CDR3 region has 14 residues. Germline V gives CDR1 SGHRS, CDR2 YFSETQ. Looking up the rest from reference TRBV5-1 and TRBJ1-5 gives the full variable domain: KAGVTQTPRYLIKTRGQQVTLSCSPISGHRSVSWYQQTPGQGLQFLFEYFSETQRNKGNFPGRFSGRQFSNSRSEMNVSTLELGDSALYLCASSLDSRNQPQHFGDGTRLSIL.

This clonotype was counted a few times. The CDR3 loop reads CSVQGGGKNIQYF. As DNA, the CDR3 is TGCAGCGTTCAAGGGGGGGGCAAAAACATTCAGTACTTC. This rearrangement joins TRBV29-1 to TRBJ2-4, with D maybe TRBD2 (7 bases). Trimming took 5 bases from V and 3 from J, leaving 11 bases between them. This CDR3 is 13 amino acids long. Germline CDR1 reads SQVTM; CDR2 reads ANQGSEA. The complete variable domain, with remaining parts taken from reference TRBV29-1 and TRBJ2-4, reads SAVISQKPSRDICQRGTSLTIQCQVDSQVTMMFWYRQQPGQSLTLIATANQGSEATYESGFVIDKFPISRPNLTFSTLTVSNMSPEDSSIYLCSVQGGGKNIQYFGAGTRLSVL.

This clonotype was seen only a few times. The chain uses TRBV7-9 and TRBJ2-7; 9 positions match TRBD1. The CDR3 extends over 15 amino acids. Trimming took 6 bases from V and 6 from J; bases not matched to a gene: 12. Germline values: CDR1 SEHNR, CDR2 FQNEAQ (reference sequence). CDR3 sequence (DNA): TGTGCCAGCAGGAGTCACCGGGACAGGGTTGGCGAGCAGTACTTC. Translation gives CASRSHRDRVGEQYF.

CDR3: CASSLQGADTQYF. CDR3 DNA: TGTGCCAGCAGTTTACAGGGGGCAGATACGCAGTATTTT. The chain recombines TRBV28 with TRBJ2-3; 7 bases are shared with TRBD1. From germline, CDR1 is MDHEN and CDR2 SYDVKM. The V segment lost 2 bases and the J segment 4 bases; nucleotides outside the gene matches: 0. There are 13 residues in the CDR3.

This clonotype was counted a few times. DNA for the CDR3: TGTGCCAGTAGTACATCACCACAGGGCACCGAGCAGTACTTC. Translation gives CASSTSPQGTEQYF. This chain uses TRBV19 with TRBJ2-7, with D possibly being TRBD1 (6 bases). CDR1 is LNHDA and CDR2 is SQIVND in the germline V gene (reference sequence). The V end lost 4 bases, the J end lost 6 bases, and 16 bases lay between the germline ends. This CDR3 is built from 14 residues.

Ten or more counts support this clonotype. The chain links TRBV11-2 to TRBJ2-1; no firm D call. There are 14 residues in the CDR3. V was clipped by 1 base and J by 0 bases, with 4 bases between them. The germline V gene encodes CDR1 SGHAT and CDR2 FQNNGV. DNA for the CDR3: TGTGCCAGCAGCTTAGCGAGCTCCTACAATGAGCAGTTCTTC. Its translation is CASSLASSYNEQFF. Combining the CDR3 with reference TRBV11-2 and TRBJ2-1 gives the whole variable domain EAGVAQSPRYKIIEKRQSVAFWCNPISGHATLYWYQQILGQGPKLLIQFQNNGVVDDSQLPKDRFSAERLKGVDSTLKIQPAKLEDSAVYLCASSLASSYNEQFFGPGTRLTVL.

This clonotype was found a few times. The rearrangement joins TRBV20-1 to TRBJ1-1, with unresolved D. Trimming shortened V by 6 bases and J by 4 bases, and 9 bases separated the two germline ends. This CDR3 has 11 amino acids. Germline lookup yields CDR1 DFQATT and CDR2 SNEGSKA (reference sequence). CDR3 nucleotides: TGCAGTGCGGCCCCAGGCACTGAAGCTTTCTTT. Encoded protein: CSAAPGTEAFF.

The rearrangement links TRBV5-5 to TRBJ2-3; TRBD2 is a possible D gene (6 bases). This CDR3 comprises 15 residues. The V gene's germline CDR1 is SGHKS and CDR2 YYEKEE (reference sequence). V lost 3 bases and J lost 4, with 15 bases in between. The CDR3 bases are TGTGCCAGCAGCTCTTGGAGGGCCCTGGCAGATACGCAGTATTTT. It yields the protein CASSSWRALADTQYF.

This clonotype has a count of ten or more. The chain links TRBV5-4 to TRBJ2-2; 7 bases are shared with TRBD1. This CDR3 spans 15 amino acids. Germline-derived CDR1 and CDR2 are SGHNT and YYREEE (reference sequence). Trimming took 4 bases from V and 5 from J; bases not matched to a gene: 8. The CDR3 DNA sequence: TGTGCCAGCAGCACCGGGACAGCCCAAACCGGGGAGCTGTTTTTT. Its translation: CASSTGTAQTGELFF.

CDR3 in amino acids: CASSLAASYEQYF. DNA of the CDR3: TGCGCCAGCAGCTTGGCGGCCTCCTACGAGCAGTACTTC. J is TRBJ2-7 and V is TRBV5-1; D not resolved. The CDR3 has 13 residues. The ends were cut back, 0 bases at V and 0 bases at J, with 4 bases in the middle. CDR1 SGHRS and CDR2 YFSETQ come from the germline V gene.

This clonotype was picked up a small number of times. The genes are TRBV29-1 and TRBJ2-7; D may be TRBD1 (5 bases). The CDR3 sequence is 14 residues long. Germline lookup yields CDR1 SQVTM and CDR2 ANQGSEA. Trimming pared 0 bases from V and 6 bases from J, leaving 15 bases between. CDR3 DNA: TGCAGCGTTGAAGAAAGGGCCAAGGGGTCCGAGCAGTACTTC. This sequence encodes CSVEERAKGSEQYF.

This clonotype was counted only a few times. The rearrangement uses TRBV30 and TRBJ1-5; D is perhaps TRBD1 (6 bases). The V and J ends lost 3 bases and 4 bases respectively, with 13 bases between them. The CDR3 consists of 14 residues. CDR1 is GTSNPN, CDR2 SVGIG, per germline (reference sequence). CDR3 residues: CAWSIGQRNQPQHF. CDR3 in DNA: TGTGCCTGGAGCATTGGACAGCGTAATCAGCCCCAGCATTTT.

This clonotype was observed a single time. The chain couples TRBV20-1 to TRBJ2-2, with D unclear. Germline CDR1 and CDR2: DFQATT and SNEGSKA (reference sequence). V was cut by 5 bases and J by 9 bases, with 19 bases left in between. This CDR3 contains 14 residues. This chain's CDR3 is CSAAGPLLTRELFF. CDR3 DNA: TGCAGTGCTGCCGGGCCCCTTTTAACCAGGGAGCTGTTTTTT.

This clonotype has just a few counts. The rearrangement links TRBV2 to TRBJ2-7, with TRBD2 matching 11 bases. V dropped 4 bases and J dropped 11; count of bases not matched to a gene: 4. The CDR3 has 12 amino acids. Germline lookup yields CDR1 SNHLY and CDR2 FYNNEI. The CDR3, as DNA: TGTGCCAGCAGTGGAACTAGCGGGAGAGAGTACTTC. It codes for CASSGTSGREYF.

Only one count was recorded for this clonotype. The CDR3 sequence is CASSLRMNTGELFF. The CDR3 DNA reads TGTGCCAGCAGCTTACGCATGAACACCGGGGAGCTGTTTTTT. The rearrangement links TRBV11-1 to TRBJ2-2; D remains unclear. V shed 2 bases and J shed 1 base, with 5 bases lying between them. The CDR3 is 14 amino acids. Germline loops: CDR1 SGHAT, CDR2 FQDESV (reference sequence).

The gene calls are TRBV5-1 and TRBJ2-7, with D possibly matching TRBD1 (5 bases). The CDR3 is 13 residues long. The germline CDR1 and CDR2 sequences are SGHRS and YFSETQ. V was pared by 2 bases and J by 6 bases, with 12 bases between. CDR3 sequence (DNA): TGCGCCAGCAGCTTTACAGGATATCGCGAGCAGTACTTC. Translating gives CASSFTGYREQYF.

The rearrangement joins TRBV11-2 to TRBJ1-1; D is unresolved. CDR1 is SGHAT, CDR2 FQNNGV, per germline. The CDR3 has 14 amino acids. V shed 5 bases and J shed 1 base, with 11 bases lying between them. The CDR3 here is CASSKHRKNTEAFF. The CDR3 DNA follows: TGTGCCAGCAGCAAACACAGAAAGAACACTGAAGCTTTCTTT.

This clonotype was observed a handful of times. The chain combines TRBV15 with TRBJ2-7; weak D call: TRBD2 (5 bases). Germline assignment: CDR1 LNHNV and CDR2 YYDKDF (reference sequence). The V end was cut by 3 bases, the J end by 9 bases, with 15 bases between. This CDR3 comprises 13 residues. The chain's CDR3 is CATSSNWGEGQYF. CDR3 DNA sequence: TGTGCCACCAGCAGTAATTGGGGTGAGGGGCAGTACTTC.

The chain employs TRBV5-6 and TRBJ1-2; TRBD1 aligns across 7 bases. There are 15 residues in the CDR3. V shed 4 bases, J shed 4 bases, and the junction held 10 bases outside the gene matches. Germline CDR1 reads SGHDT; CDR2 reads YYEEEE. CDR3 nucleotides: TGTGCCAGCAGCCCGACGGGACAGACGATCTATGGCTACACCTTC. Translated: CASSPTGQTIYGYTF. The variable domain in full, with the rest retrieved from reference TRBV5-6 and TRBJ1-2, is DAGVTQSPTHLIKTRGQQVTLRCSPKSGHDTVSWYQQALGQGPQFIFQYYEEEERQRGNFPDRFSGHQFPNYSSELNVNALLLGDSALYLCASSPTGQTIYGYTFGSGTRLTVV.

The J gene is TRBJ1-4, the V gene TRBV2, with D possibly being TRBD1 (6 bases). Germline V CDR1 and CDR2: SNHLY, FYNNEI. The CDR3 runs to 12 residues. V was pared by 2 bases and J by 12 bases, with 10 bases between. CDR3 sequence: CASSEIWGQLFF. CDR3 sequence (DNA): TGTGCCAGCAGTGAAATTTGGGGGCAACTGTTTTTT.

This clonotype occurred a few times. The chain links TRBV7-8 to TRBJ2-1; no firm D call. This CDR3 contains 14 residues. V lost 0 bases to trimming and J lost 1 base, with 4 bases between them. CDR1 is SGHVS, CDR2 FQNEAQ, per germline. Written as DNA, the CDR3 is TGTGCCAGCAGCTTAGCGGGGTCCTACAATGAGCAGTTCTTC. Protein sequence: CASSLAGSYNEQFF. Together with reference TRBV7-8 and TRBJ2-1, the CDR3 gives the full variable domain: GAGVSQSPRYKVAKRGQDVALRCDPISGHVSLFWYQQALGQGPEFLTYFQNEAQLDKSGLPSDRFFAERPEGSVSTLKIQRTQQEDSAVYLCASSLAGSYNEQFFGPGTRLTVL.

The chain is built from TRBV29-1 and TRBJ1-2; TRBD1 matches at 9 bases. The CDR3 has 12 amino acids. Germline CDR1 reads SQVTM; CDR2 reads ANQGSEA. Losses at the gene ends were 6 bases for V and 12 bases for J; bases not matched to a gene: 11. CDR3 sequence: CSVTGQGLVHTF. The CDR3 DNA reads as TGCAGCGTCACGGGACAGGGCTTGGTACACACCTTC.

V usage is TRBV28 and J usage is TRBJ1-4; maybe TRBD1 (5 bases). The germline CDR1 and CDR2 sequences are MDHEN and SYDVKM. The CDR3 loop spans 15 amino acids. V was trimmed by 5 bases and J by 7 bases, leaving 17 bases between them. CDR3 coding DNA: TGTGCCAGCAGTCCCCTTGGGACTTTCGGTGAAAAACTGTTTTTT. Its protein is CASSPLGTFGEKLFF.

This clonotype has ten or more counts. The chain combines TRBV6-2 or TRBV6-3 with TRBJ2-5; 9 bases line up with TRBD2. Per germline, CDR1 MNHEY and CDR2 SVGEGT. Trimming at V came to 4 bases and at J to 3 bases, leaving 6 bases not matched to a gene. CDR3 size: 15 residues. The CDR3 loop reads CASSLVLAGEETQYF. As DNA, the CDR3 is TGTGCCAGCAGTTTAGTACTAGCGGGCGAAGAGACCCAGTACTTC.

This clonotype appeared a single time. The chain joins TRBV27 to TRBJ2-1, with TRBD2 matching over 15 bases. Germline loops: CDR1 MNHEY, CDR2 SMNVEV (reference sequence). Losses at the gene ends were 5 bases for V and 6 bases for J; bases not matched to a gene: 5. The CDR3 sequence is 16 residues long. The chain's CDR3 is CASSPPGLAGGNEQFF. The CDR3 DNA reads as TGTGCCAGCAGTCCACCGGGACTAGCGGGAGGCAATGAGCAGTTCTTC.

The chain links TRBV15 to TRBJ1-5; possible D gene TRBD1, 5 bases. Trimming removed 3 bases at V and 5 bases at J, with 14 bases between. CDR1 and CDR2 (germline): LNHNV, YYDKDF (reference sequence). This CDR3 contains 15 residues. The CDR3 DNA follows: TGTGCCACCAGCAGGGAAAGGGGTTTCGATCAGCCCCAGCATTTT. Its translation is CATSRERGFDQPQHF.

This clonotype has only a few counts. The chain uses TRBV20-1 and TRBJ2-1; tentative D call: TRBD2 (5 bases). The CDR3 is 13 amino acids. Germline CDR1 reads DFQATT; CDR2 reads SNEGSKA (reference sequence). Trimming removed 6 bases from V and 4 bases from J, with 13 bases in between. CDR3 coding DNA: TGCAGTGCATTTGGTCGGAGGTACAATGAGCAGTTCTTC. Translation: CSAFGRRYNEQFF.

The DNA of the CDR3 is TGTGCCAGCAGCTTGTGGACTAGCGGGTGGGACAATGAGCAGTTCTTC. The encoded protein is CASSLWTSGWDNEQFF. The chain combines TRBV7-9 with TRBJ2-1; 11 bases match TRBD2. Germline CDR1 reads SEHNR; CDR2 reads FQNEAQ (reference sequence). The J segment lost 5 bases and the V segment lost 3 bases, leaving 6 bases of the junction unmatched. The CDR3 is made up of 16 amino acids.

The gene calls are TRBV15 and TRBJ2-1; D might be TRBD1 (6 bases). Germline CDR1 reads LNHNV; CDR2 reads YYDKDF (reference sequence). This CDR3 has 12 residues. Trimming stripped 7 bases from V and 8 bases from J, with 12 bases between. The CDR3: CATKGVSDEQFF. CDR3 bases: TGTGCCACCAAGGGGGTGAGCGATGAGCAGTTCTTC.

This clonotype was detected a few times. The chain links TRBV7-6 to TRBJ2-5; D unresolved. V dropped 4 bases and J dropped 5 bases, with 14 bases sitting between them. This CDR3 comprises 14 residues. Germline values: CDR1 SGHVS, CDR2 FNYEAQ. The CDR3 here is CASSSPQQPETQYF. CDR3 nucleotide sequence: TGTGCCAGCAGCTCCCCGCAACAGCCGGAGACCCAGTACTTC.